This TCR beta chain was identified during a study of CD4 T cells in relation to SARS-CoV-2 and coronaviruses. On the study more broadly: PBMCs were cultured with antigen for over nine days before TCR beta sequencing. Shared crossreactive spike epitopes were mapped to their HLA restriction.

Concerning this clone itself: Its target is unknown.

Sequencing used immunoSEQ multiplex PCR; TCRdb keeps in-frame clones, though not all of them. The sample consists of about 30,000 clones, about two thirds of them appearing once. Before the COVID-19 pandemic, during about 2011-2019, CD4+ T cells were taken from unexposed donors. CD4+ T cells were isolated from the cells after less than 13 days of culture. Cells permitting, SARS-CoV-2 S/N and four cold-coronavirus spikes were tested on unexposed-donor CD4+ T cells. PBMCs were plated at two million per well in IL-2-containing medium. Germline loops: CDR1 SGHTA, CDR2 FQGNSA. This CDR3 is built from 14 residues. V dropped 5 bases and J dropped 7; count of bases not matched to a gene: 7.

This TCR was recovered from a human donor in good health. The rearrangement joins TRBV7-2 to TRBJ1-4; 7 nucleotides line up with TRBD1. Sample: CD4+ T cells from PBMCs, cultured in vitro. CDR3 coding DNA: TGTGCCAGCAGCCGCGGCAGGGGGGGTGAAAAACTGTTTTTT. Its translation is CASSRGRGGEKLFF. Supplemented by reference TRBV7-2 and TRBJ1-4, the full variable domain reads GAGVSQSPSNKVTEKGKDVELRCDPISGHTALYWYRQSLGQGLEFLIYFQGNSAPDKSGLPSDRFSAERTGGSVSTLTIQRTQQEDSAVYLCASSRGRGGEKLFFGSGTQLSVL.